Sequencing of this T cell receptor (beta chain) was carried out in a study of cytomegalovirus exposure and HLA in healthy donors. Findings and caveats of the study: A later analysis found that most CMV-associated TCR beta chains appeared HLA-restricted.

The PCR made use of 60 Vbeta and 13 Jbeta primers. TCRdb's copy holds only in-frame clones and misses some; the assay was immunoSEQ multiplex PCR. Of some 200,000 clones in the sample, roughly 80% were seen once. In the case of this clone: What it binds is not known.

V was trimmed by 3 bases and J by 3 bases, leaving 12 bases between them. This CDR3 contains 13 residues. The V gene's germline CDR1 is SQVTM and CDR2 ANQGSEA. The rearrangement links TRBV29-1 to TRBJ2-7; a weak D match, TRBD1 (6 bases). The clonotype originates from a woman aged 18-29 years in good health and CMV-seronegative. The sample comprised PBMCs. CDR3 DNA sequence: TGCAGCGTTGAGTCTGGACAGAACTACGAGCAGTACTTC. Residues: CSVESGQNYEQYF.